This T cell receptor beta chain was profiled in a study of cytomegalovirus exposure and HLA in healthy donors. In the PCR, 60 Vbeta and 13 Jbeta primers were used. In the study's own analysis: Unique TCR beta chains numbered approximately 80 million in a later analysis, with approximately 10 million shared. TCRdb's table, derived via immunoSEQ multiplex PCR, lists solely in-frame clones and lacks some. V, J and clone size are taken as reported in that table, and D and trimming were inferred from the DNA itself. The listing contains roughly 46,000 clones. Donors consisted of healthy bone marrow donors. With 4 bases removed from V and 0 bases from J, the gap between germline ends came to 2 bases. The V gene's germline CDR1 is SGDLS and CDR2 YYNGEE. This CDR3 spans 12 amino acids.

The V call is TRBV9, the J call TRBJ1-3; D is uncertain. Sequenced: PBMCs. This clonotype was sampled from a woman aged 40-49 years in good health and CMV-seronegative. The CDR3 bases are TGTGCCAGCAGCTACTCTGGAAACACCATATATTTT. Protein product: CASSYSGNTIYF.